This T cell receptor beta chain was captured in a study of blood T cell repertoires in COVID-19. Looking at the study overall: Collection of acute and convalescent COVID-19 samples took place in the United States, Italy and Spain. Sources were T cells, B-cell-depleted T cells, or PBMCs; the material itself was cDNA or gDNA.

Germline V CDR1 and CDR2: SGHTA, FQGNSA. V dropped 2 bases and J dropped 2 bases, with 16 bases sitting between them. The CDR3 is 17 amino acids. Authors' analysis steps: Amplification of reference gene primers was used by the study to estimate nucleated cell counts. Using immunoSEQ multiplex PCR, the repertoire was profiled, and TCRdb retains in-frame clones only, with some absent. V, J and clone size derive from that table, while D and trimming were established from the DNA sequence. The table shows about 310,000 clones, with around 86% occurring only once. The chain couples TRBV7-2 to TRBJ1-3; D is unclear. This sequence originates from a man in his forties or fifties with active or convalescent COVID-19. Sequenced material: peripheral blood. CDR3 in amino acids: CASSLIPTPGAGNTIYF. For the CDR3, the DNA is TGTGCCAGCAGCTTAATTCCGACACCGGGAGCTGGAAACACCATATATTTT.